This TCR beta chain emerged from a study of blood T cell repertoires in COVID-19. Study-level information: PBMCs, B-cell-depleted T cells, or T cells were the source of the cDNA or gDNA that made up the material.

This clone appeared many times. Germline V gene lookup returns CDR1 SGDLS and CDR2 YYNGEE. CDR3 length: 17 amino acids. Germline trimming cut 0 bases from V and 2 bases from J; bases unmatched to any gene: 4. Under the authors' procedure: The assay estimated nucleated cells by amplifying reference gene primers. Using immunoSEQ multiplex PCR, the repertoire was profiled, and TCRdb retains in-frame clones only, with some absent. From that table come the V and J calls and clone size; the DNA was used to work out D and trimming. Among fewer than 150,000 clones listed, approximately 83% were seen once. This TCR derives from a woman between 45 and 60 years old who had recovered from COVID-19. The chain recombines TRBV9 with TRBJ2-2; 10 nucleotides line up with TRBD1. Sequencing input: peripheral blood. The CDR3 DNA reads TGTGCCAGCAGCGTAGCGAGGGACAGGGGCAACACCGGGGAGCTGTTTTTT. Protein product: CASSVARDRGNTGELFF.